The clone carrying this T cell receptor beta chain has more than one count but fewer than ten. The data stem from a study of CD8 T cells in Susac syndrome. Germline lookup yields CDR1 SQVTM and CDR2 ANQGSEA. Trimming at V came to 1 base and at J to 8 bases, leaving 10 bases not matched to a gene. This CDR3 is built from 15 residues. RNA amounts of about 0.5 to 1 ug underwent reverse transcription with random hexamers. Each CDR3 protein gets one entry after TCRdb re-called the immunoSEQ multiplex PCR reads with MiXCR. The data contain about 200,000 distinct CDR3 sequences, 95% of them singletons. The chain combines TRBV29-1 with TRBJ1-2, with 10 bases that match TRBD1. The sequenced sample was CD4+ T cells from PBMCs. The clonotype was recovered from a human donor with multiple sclerosis. The CDR3 sequence: CSVEVSRTGGWGYTF. The CDR3, as DNA: TGCAGCGTTGAAGTGTCCAGGACAGGGGGTTGGGGCTACACCTTC. Complete variable domain (other parts from reference TRBV29-1 and TRBJ1-2): SAVISQKPSRDICQRGTSLTIQCQVDSQVTMMFWYRQQPGQSLTLIATANQGSEATYESGFVIDKFPISRPNLTFSTLTVSNMSPEDSSIYLCSVEVSRTGGWGYTFGSGTRLTVV.